This TCR beta chain was obtained from a study of CD8+CD57+ T cells in acquired aplastic anemia. Across the whole study: DNA per sorted CD4+ or CD8+ sample ranged about 0.2 to 30 ug, averaging about 3.4 ug. An average of about 11 million reads for CD4+ cells was obtained from healthy donors.

Trimming removed 5 bases at V and 9 bases at J, with 18 bases between. This CDR3 is built from 13 residues. Germline loops: CDR1 DFQATT, CDR2 SNEGSKA (reference sequence). This clonotype has more than one count but fewer than ten. Its antigen is still unknown. Study-wide results and caveats: Some 28 CD8+ CDR3 sequences occurred in both the patients and the controls.

Profiles of TCR beta VDJ and CDR3 were generated from a genomic DNA template. MiXCR, run by TCRdb on the reads, gives a single entry per CDR3 protein. The data hold about 200,000 distinct CDR3 sequences, with 30% to 35% observed a single time. The chain has TRBV20-1 and TRBJ2-3, with a weak D call TRBD1 (6 bases). This TCR derives from a human donor in good health, serving as a control. The sample consisted of sorted CD4+, CD8+, or CD8+CD57+ T cells (not recorded which) from PBMCs. The CDR3 DNA follows: TGCAGTGCTGGCCTCCTGGGGGCTTTAACGCAGTATTTT. This gives the protein CSAGLLGALTQYF.